This T cell receptor (beta chain) was found in a study of blood T cell repertoires in COVID-19. Sequencing used immunoSEQ multiplex PCR; TCRdb keeps in-frame clones, though not all of them. The sample lists about 220,000 clones, about 85% occurring once. This clone was seen a few times. The germline V gene encodes CDR1 SEHNR and CDR2 FQNEAQ (reference sequence). With 1 base clipped from V and 6 bases from J, the junction kept 4 bases outside the gene matches. CDR3 size: 16 residues. The receptor was derived from a woman younger than 45 who had recovered from COVID-19. Sequenced: PBMCs or T cells enriched from blood (not recorded which). V gene TRBV7-9 combines with J gene TRBJ1-4; 11 bases match TRBD1. This CDR3 is CASSLDSGQGDEKLFF. The CDR3 nucleotides read TGTGCCAGCAGCTTAGATTCGGGACAGGGGGATGAAAAACTGTTTTTT. Full variable domain (rest looked up from reference TRBV7-9 and TRBJ1-4): DTGVSQNPRHKITKRGQNVTFRCDPISEHNRLYWYRQTLGQGPEFLTYFQNEAQLEKSRLLSDRFSAERPKGSFSTLEIQRTEQGDSAMYLCASSLDSGQGDEKLFFGSGTQLSVL.